Reported below is one TCR beta chain. Its specificity is unknown. This entry belongs to a study of cytomegalovirus exposure and HLA in healthy donors. Notes on the study in general: As a later analysis showed, a missense DCLRE1C variant was linked to trimming of TCR beta V- and J-genes. The CMV antigen specificity of a few CMV-associated chains was confirmed through in vitro analysis.

Both 60 Vbeta primers and 13 Jbeta primers went into the PCR. The method was immunoSEQ multiplex PCR; TCRdb's version includes in-frame clones alone and lacks a portion of them. There are 250,000 to 300,000 clones in the sample; over 90% occur only once, and roughly 1.5% lies in the top ten. Germline CDR1 SEHNR, CDR2 FQNEAQ (reference sequence). The CDR3 loop spans 15 amino acids. The J segment lost 8 bases and the V segment lost 1 base, leaving 4 bases of the junction unmatched. The source of this sequence is a girl under 10 years old in good health and CMV-seronegative. The sequencing input was PBMCs. J is TRBJ1-4 and V is TRBV7-9; TRBD1 aligns across 10 bases. CDR3 amino acids: CASSLGTGGHEKLFF. DNA for the CDR3: TGTGCCAGCAGCTTAGGGACAGGGGGACACGAAAAACTGTTTTTT. Using reference TRBV7-9 and TRBJ1-4 for the parts outside the CDR3, the full variable domain is DTGVSQNPRHKITKRGQNVTFRCDPISEHNRLYWYRQTLGQGPEFLTYFQNEAQLEKSRLLSDRFSAERPKGSFSTLEIQRTEQGDSAMYLCASSLGTGGHEKLFFGSGTQLSVL.